These T cell receptor beta chains were read from a single sample in a study of metastatic and nonmetastatic thyroid tumors. TCRdb redid the clone calls on the PCR reads using MiXCR. The table records 30,000 or so clones, around 32% of them present only once. The sample was blood. These receptors came from a female donor with papillary thyroid cancer or a benign thyroid nodule (not recorded which). Some clones in this sample may be carry-over from other donors' samples. The CDR3 runs from the conserved cysteine through the conserved F or W. Fields, in order: clone size, J gene, V gene, D gene, CDR3 protein, CDR3 DNA. A D gene is named only where the DNA matches it firmly. The size field is filled for only some rows; it gives once, few, many or a size class.

many,TRBJ1-1,TRBV11-2,NA,CASSLQTEMNTEAFF,TGTGCCAGCAGCCTCCAGACAGAAATGAACACTGAAGCTTTCTTT
many,TRBJ1-5,TRBV7-9,NA,CASTASGGEPQHF,TGTGCCAGCACCGCTTCGGGTGGGGAGCCCCAGCATTTT
NA,TRBJ1-5,TRBV28,TRBD1,CASRSTGFNQPQHF,TGTGCCAGCAGATCGACAGGGTTCAATCAGCCCCAGCATTTT
NA,TRBJ1-1,TRBV18,TRBD1,CASSTGQKTEAFF,TGTGCCAGCTCAACGGGACAGAAGACTGAAGCTTTCTTT
many,TRBJ2-7,TRBV20-1,NA,CSARRQDSYEQYF,TGCAGTGCTAGGAGGCAGGACTCCTACGAGCAGTACTTC
many,TRBJ2-7,TRBV19,TRBD2,CASRGVAGANSYEQYF,TGTGCCAGTAGGGGGGTAGCGGGAGCTAACTCCTACGAGCAGTACTTC
NA,TRBJ2-1,TRBV6-1,NA,CVSSESQSYNEQFF,TGTGTCAGCAGTGAGTCACAGTCTTACAATGAGCAGTTCTTC
once,TRBJ2-3,TRBV18,TRBD1,CASSPRDRGSNTDTQYF,TGTGCCAGCTCACCACGGGACAGGGGGTCAAACACAGATACGCAGTATTTT
many,TRBJ2-3,TRBV20-1,NA,CSAGRTGASTDTQYF,TGCAGTGCTGGGAGGACAGGAGCTAGCACAGATACGCAGTATTTT
many,TRBJ2-7,TRBV29-1,NA,CSVAIRPYEQYF,TGCAGCGTTGCAATTCGCCCCTACGAGCAGTACTTC
many,TRBJ1-1,TRBV29-1,NA,CSVERGDTEAFF,TGCAGCGTTGAAAGAGGGGACACTGAAGCTTTCTTT
many,TRBJ2-3,TRBV30,NA,CATWGENTDTQYF,TGTGCCACCTGGGGTGAGAACACAGATACGCAGTATTTT
many,TRBJ2-1,TRBV11-2,TRBD2,CASSLERLAGGPYNEQFF,TGTGCCAGCAGCTTAGAACGTCTAGCGGGGGGTCCCTACAATGAGCAGTTCTTC
medium-sized,TRBJ2-7,TRBV20-1,NA,CSARARENEQYF,TGCAGTGCTAGGGCCAGGGAGAACGAGCAGTACTTC
many,TRBJ2-2,TRBV28,TRBD2,CASSYPSGSTGELFF,TGTGCCAGCAGTTATCCTAGCGGGAGTACCGGGGAGCTGTTTTTT
many,TRBJ2-3,TRBV20-1,NA,CSARDDYGPDTQYF,TGCAGTGCTAGAGATGATTATGGGCCAGATACGCAGTATTTT
medium-sized,TRBJ2-3,TRBV24-1,NA,CATSEPYTDTQYF,TGTGCCACCAGTGAACCGTACACAGATACGCAGTATTTT
many,TRBJ1-2,TRBV27,TRBD1,CASSSTEPGQGRYGYTF,TGTGCCAGCAGTTCCACGGAACCGGGACAGGGGCGGTATGGCTACACCTTC
medium-sized,TRBJ2-7,TRBV20-1,TRBD1,CSARGGGGQGYEQYF,TGCAGTGCTAGAGGGGGCGGGGGACAGGGGTACGAGCAGTACTTC
NA,TRBJ2-1,TRBV20-1,TRBD2,CSAHEVTSGSLNEQFF,TGCAGTGCCCACGAGGTAACTAGCGGGAGCTTGAATGAGCAGTTCTTC
NA,TRBJ1-2,TRBV24-1,NA,CATSDPWITYGYTF,TGTGCCACCAGTGACCCTTGGATAACCTATGGCTACACCTTC
NA,TRBJ2-2,TRBV12-3/TRBV12-4,NA,CASSFRQNTGELFF,TGTGCCAGCAGTTTTCGACAGAACACCGGGGAGCTGTTTTTT
few,TRBJ2-1,TRBV5-6,TRBD2,CASSFLAGGSYNEQFF,TGTGCCAGCAGCTTCTTAGCGGGAGGCTCCTACAATGAGCAGTTCTTC
medium-sized,TRBJ2-7,TRBV20-1,TRBD2,CSATEREIYEQYF,TGCAGTGCTACTGAGCGGGAAATTTACGAGCAGTACTTC
few,TRBJ2-1,TRBV6-1,NA,CASSDLGSSSYNEQFF,TGTGCCAGCAGTGATCTGGGGTCTAGCTCCTACAATGAGCAGTTCTTC
medium-sized,TRBJ2-7,TRBV6-4,NA,CASSTAPGGRTLSYEQYF,TGTGCCAGCAGTACCGCCCCGGGTGGCAGAACACTCTCCTACGAGCAGTACTTC
few,TRBJ2-7,TRBV12-3/TRBV12-4,TRBD2,CASRRGLAGYEQYF,TGTGCCAGCAGGCGGGGACTAGCGGGTTACGAGCAGTACTTC
few,TRBJ2-1,TRBV12-3/TRBV12-4,TRBD2,CASSFLSGISNEQFF,TGTGCCAGCAGTTTTCTGAGCGGGATTTCAAATGAGCAGTTCTTC
few,TRBJ2-7,TRBV28,NA,CASSLSLPWEQYF,TGTGCCAGCAGTTTATCACTGCCTTGGGAGCAGTACTTC
NA,TRBJ2-1,TRBV28,TRBD2,CASSSLTSGGPSYNEQFF,TGTGCCAGCAGTTCCTTGACTAGCGGGGGGCCCTCCTACAATGAGCAGTTCTTC
NA,TRBJ2-1,TRBV6-1,TRBD1,CASSGRQGSVDEQFF,TGTGCCAGCAGTGGCCGACAGGGTTCCGTAGATGAGCAGTTCTTC
NA,TRBJ1-2,TRBV20-1,TRBD1,CSAIAGQGNYGYTF,TGCAGTGCTATTGCAGGACAGGGTAACTATGGCTACACCTTC
NA,TRBJ1-5,TRBV6-1,NA,CASSARGNQPQHF,TGTGCAAGCAGCGCCCGTGGTAATCAGCCCCAGCATTTT
medium-sized,TRBJ2-7,TRBV20-1,NA,CSAPKDGAYEQYF,TGCAGTGCCCCCAAGGACGGGGCCTACGAGCAGTACTTC
many,TRBJ1-1,TRBV7-3,NA,CASSLMGNTEAFF,TGTGCCAGCAGCTTAATGGGGAACACTGAAGCTTTCTTT
many,TRBJ2-5,TRBV2,NA,CASMGGAQETQYF,TGTGCCAGCATGGGGGGGGCTCAAGAGACCCAGTACTTC
NA,TRBJ2-2,TRBV5-1,NA,CASSLGSITGELFF,TGCGCCAGCAGCCTGGGGTCTATCACCGGGGAGCTGTTTTTT
many,TRBJ1-2,TRBV24-1,NA,CATSDPGGDGYGYTF,TGTGCCACCAGTGACCCCGGAGGGGATGGCTATGGCTACACCTTC
many,TRBJ2-7,TRBV7-9,TRBD1,CASSLPQQGFPNEQYF,TGTGCCAGCAGCCTACCTCAACAGGGGTTCCCCAACGAGCAGTACTTC
many,TRBJ2-3,TRBV29-1,TRBD2,CSAPAGTRNTDTQYF,TGCAGCGCTCCTGCCGGGACTAGAAATACAGATACGCAGTATTTT